This T cell receptor beta chain was recorded in a study of blood T cell repertoires in COVID-19. In the study overall: Acute-phase and convalescent COVID-19 samples originated in the United States, Italy and Spain. From T cells, B-cell-depleted T cells, or PBMCs came the material, which was cDNA or gDNA.

Original data processing: Scientists estimated how many nucleated cells there were by amplifying reference gene primers. Profiled with immunoSEQ multiplex PCR; TCRdb holds only in-frame clones, not every one. For V, J and clone size, that table is used; D and trimming come from the DNA. The sample includes 72,000 or so clones, approximately 80% seen only once; the top ten take around a sixth. This receptor was obtained from a man aged 70 or older who had recovered from COVID-19. What was sequenced was peripheral blood.

CDR3 region: CASSDTYNSPLHF. The CDR3, as DNA: TGTGCCAGCAGTGACACCTATAATTCACCCCTCCACTTT. V is TRBV2 and J is TRBJ1-6; D unresolved. V was pared by 3 bases and J by 2 bases, with 2 bases between. This CDR3 contains 13 residues. The germline V gene has CDR1 SNHLY and CDR2 FYNNEI.